The rows below give T cell receptor beta chains drawn from one sample of a study of OX40 agonist ivuxolimab in advanced cancers. TCRdb's table, derived via immunoSEQ multiplex PCR, lists solely in-frame clones and lacks some. This sample yields about 79,000 clones, of which 70% to 85% are seen a single time; about 4% belongs to the top ten. Sample: CD4+ or CD8+ T cells sorted from blood, taken in a trial of the OX40 agonist ivuxolimab. These receptor sequences come from an adult with an advanced solid tumor such as melanoma, head and neck, liver or kidney cancer. Each CDR3 is given with its conserved first and last residue. Rows give clone size only sometimes, using once, few, many, or a class for an expanded clone.

J: TRBJ1-5; size: NA; V: TRBV19; CDR3: CASRGRTEGGQPQHF
J: TRBJ2-5; size: NA; V: TRBV7-2; CDR3: CASSLAGETQYF
J: TRBJ2-4; size: NA; V: TRBV4-1; CDR3: CASSQDRSIDRTTPLVKNIQYF
J: TRBJ2-1; size: once; V: TRBV5-4; CDR3: CASSFSTGRRNEQFF
J: TRBJ2-3; size: few; V: TRBV7-2; CDR3: CASSSPGTQYF
J: TRBJ2-3; size: NA; V: TRBV5-1; CDR3: CASSLEVVGATGADTQYF
J: TRBJ2-3; size: NA; V: TRBV5-6; CDR3: CASSRVPGLAATSQYF
J: TRBJ2-5; size: NA; V: TRBV4-1; CDR3: CASSQVGGVQETQYF
J: TRBJ1-2; size: NA; V: TRBV16; CDR3: CASSQSTGYGYTF
J: TRBJ1-1; size: NA; V: TRBV19; CDR3: CASSVTLTEAFF
J: TRBJ2-1; size: NA; V: TRBV18; CDR3: CASLVGHPVYNEQFF
J: TRBJ2-7; size: NA; V: TRBV4-2; CDR3: CASSPQGPSYEQYF
J: TRBJ2-1; size: once; V: TRBV4-1; CDR3: CASSQDSAGVRYNEQFF
J: TRBJ1-1; size: NA; V: TRBV28; CDR3: CASSPWTQNAFF
J: TRBJ2-3; size: NA; V: TRBV30; CDR3: CAWSRADSLTDTQYF
J: TRBJ1-3; size: NA; V: TRBV5-1; CDR3: CASSSQGGISGNTIYF
J: TRBJ1-1; size: NA; V: TRBV21-1; CDR3: CASSKNPFNTEAFF
J: TRBJ2-3; size: NA; V: TRBV15; CDR3: CATSRRTSGPTDTQYF
J: TRBJ2-7; size: NA; V: TRBV5-1; CDR3: CASSQSGGANTEQYF
J: TRBJ2-7; size: NA; V: TRBV6-1; CDR3: CASSEAAAYYEQYF
J: TRBJ2-7; size: NA; V: TRBV30; CDR3: CAWSTGTGFHEQYF
J: TRBJ2-3; size: NA; V: TRBV19; CDR3: CASSMGWAGVGTDTQYF
J: TRBJ1-1; size: few; V: TRBV5-1; CDR3: CASSLGGSSEAFF
J: TRBJ2-1; size: NA; V: TRBV28; CDR3: CASSLSEDRRNNEQFF
J: TRBJ1-4; size: NA; V: TRBV7-2; CDR3: CASSLRAPRQGNKKLFF
J: TRBJ2-7; size: NA; V: TRBV29-1; CDR3: CSVGGNEQYF
J: TRBJ2-5; size: NA; V: TRBV28; CDR3: CASSLALDRSGEQYF
J: NA; size: NA; V: TRBV19; CDR3: CASSILYGDYEQYF
J: TRBJ2-7; size: NA; V: TRBV7-9; CDR3: CASSLVAGSHEQYF
J: TRBJ1-2; size: NA; V: TRBV5-1; CDR3: CASSSQTGGNYGYTF
J: TRBJ2-7; size: NA; V: TRBV9; CDR3: CASSVAAGIYEQYF
J: TRBJ2-7; size: NA; V: TRBV6-5; CDR3: CASSTTGPYEQYF
J: TRBJ2-5; size: few; V: TRBV19; CDR3: CASSIIGRAETQYF
J: TRBJ2-1; size: once; V: TRBV2; CDR3: CATGDSTYNEQFF
J: TRBJ2-7; size: NA; V: TRBV9; CDR3: CASSQFPAGTGGHEQYF
J: TRBJ2-5; size: NA; V: TRBV2; CDR3: CASSEARETQYF
J: TRBJ1-5; size: NA; V: TRBV19; CDR3: CASSIGGYSNQPQHF